Presented here are 6 T cell receptor beta chains from one specimen sequenced in a study of T cell repertoires in ileal Crohn's disease. Sequencing used immunoSEQ multiplex PCR; TCRdb keeps in-frame clones, though not all of them. This table holds some 16,000 clones, around 90% found once. The time point denotes: inflamed ileum from the surgical specimen. Sequences were obtained from ileal tissue. These receptors came from an adult with Crohn's disease.

This clone was observed a handful of times. The chain employs TRBV9 and TRBJ2-1; D is ambiguous. CDR3 size: 12 residues. Germline CDR1 reads SGDLS; CDR2 reads YYNGEE. Trimming left V 3 bases short and J 8 bases short, with 9 bases between. The chain's CDR3 is CASSGNGYEQFF. The CDR3, as DNA: TGTGCCAGCAGCGGCAACGGGTATGAGCAGTTCTTC. Combining the CDR3 with reference TRBV9 and TRBJ2-1 gives the whole variable domain DSGVTQTPKHLITATGQRVTLRCSPRSGDLSVYWYQQSLDQGLQFLIQYYNGEERAKGNILERFSAQQFPDLHSELNLSSLELGDSALYFCASSGNGYEQFFGPGTRLTVL.

In this sample, this clone turned up a few times. This chain uses TRBV11-3 with TRBJ2-7; tentatively, D is TRBD1 (6 bases). The CDR3 consists of 12 residues. CDR1 and CDR2 (germline): SGHNT, YENEEA. Trimming stripped 4 bases from V and 7 bases from J, with 11 bases between. Here the CDR3 DNA reads TGTGCCAGCAGCTCAGGGGTCGGGGAGCAGTACTTC. Protein sequence: CASSSGVGEQYF. The complete variable domain, with remaining parts taken from reference TRBV11-3 and TRBJ2-7, reads EAGVVQSPRYKIIEKKQPVAFWCNPISGHNTLYWYLQNLGQGPELLIRYENEEAVDDSQLPKDRFSAERLKGVDSTLKIQPAELGDSAVYLCASSSGVGEQYFGPGTRLTVT.

A single count supports this clone. The J gene is TRBJ2-7, the V gene TRBV5-4; TRBD2 matches 7 bases. The CDR3 is 15 amino acids. Germline CDR1 and CDR2: SGHNT and YYREEE (reference sequence). Germline trimming cut 4 bases from V and 7 bases from J; bases unmatched to any gene: 14. The chain's CDR3 is CASSQGPGLGYEQYF. CDR3 nucleotide sequence: TGTGCCAGCAGCCAAGGTCCAGGACTAGGGTATGAGCAGTACTTC.

V and J are TRBV5-4 and TRBJ1-1; D not resolved. The germline V gene has CDR1 SGHNT and CDR2 YYREEE (reference sequence). Between the trimmed V and J ends, which lost 7 bases and 2 bases, there was a span of 12 bases. The CDR3 has 13 residues. The CDR3 loop reads CASRWEVNTEAFF. The CDR3 bases are TGTGCCAGCCGTTGGGAGGTTAACACTGAAGCTTTCTTT.

The rearrangement joins TRBV28 to TRBJ2-6; 7 bases line up with TRBD1. This CDR3 contains 17 residues. J lost 1 base, V lost 3 bases, and 6 bases had no gene match. Germline loops: CDR1 MDHEN, CDR2 SYDVKM. CDR3 nucleotides: TGTGCCAGCAGTTTTAGTACAGGGGTATCTGGGGCCAACGTCCTGACTTTC. It translates to CASSFSTGVSGANVLTF.

A few counts support this clone. The chain links TRBV4-1 to TRBJ2-5; D might be TRBD1 (6 bases). This CDR3 contains 17 residues. V lost 0 bases, J lost 5 bases, and 19 bases lay in between. CDR1 and CDR2 (germline): MGHRA, YSYEKL. The CDR3 sequence: CASSQEFGQNGWETQYF. CDR3 in DNA: TGCGCCAGCAGCCAAGAATTCGGACAGAACGGTTGGGAGACCCAGTACTTC.